The clone carrying this T cell receptor (beta chain) has a count of ten or more. V shed 4 bases, J shed 8 bases, and the junction held 7 bases outside the gene matches. The germline V gene has CDR1 SGHTS and CDR2 YDEGEE. The CDR3 is 13 residues long. The data originate from a study of PD-L1 blockade in urothelial cancer. Repertoires were generated with immunoSEQ multiplex PCR, while TCRdb's copy carries only in-frame clones and drops some. The sample includes 130,000 or so clones, approximately 84% of them seen just once. Time point specified: pretreatment peripheral blood. The rearrangement joins TRBV5-8 to TRBJ2-3, with 7 bases lining up with TRBD2. Sequencing was performed on PBMCs, taken around atezolizumab (anti-PD-L1) treatment. The clonotype was recovered from a man aged 50-59 years with urothelial cancer. In DNA, the CDR3 is TGTGCCAGCAGCCGGACTAGTACGAGTACGCAGTATTTT. It encodes CASSRTSTSTQYF.